The TCR beta chain described here comes from a study of blood T cell repertoires in COVID-19 (dated by TCRdb to 2020 to 2022). Describing the broader study: Samples covering the acute and convalescent phases of COVID-19 were provided by collaborators in the United States, Italy and Spain. The prospective study material was composed of cDNA or gDNA derived from T cells, B-cell-depleted T cells, or PBMCs. Subjects who had been exposed to COVID-19, were actively infected with it, or had recovered from it provided the deeply sampled blood TCRbeta repertoires that made up the dataset. A freely available public database, intended as a resource for researchers studying the immune response to SARS-CoV-2, is where the repertoires were released. Samples were obtained from the ongoing ImmuneRACE study (first 160 participants) and from over 1,000 subjects provided by 6 global collaborators. The sample metadata nearly always contained a de-identified subject ID, COVID-19 status, age in years and sex. Where available, HLA class I and class II types were obtained from metadata supplied by the sample provider rather than from assay-based typing. Overall study outcomes, separate from this receptor: How much clinical and demographic metadata was included differed by source and by participant, and the metadata was provided uncurated.

CDR3 length: 13 amino acids, cysteine to phenylalanine. This entry keeps only the CDR3 DNA: 39 bases, framed from base 1. Deletion took 3 bases off V and 7 bases off J, with a span of 13 bases between the germline ends. CDR1 is given as SGHRS and CDR2 as YFSETQ, both from the germline V gene. A word on this clone: Its binding antigen is unknown. No much larger clone exists at a distance of one base, and base qualities are not known.

Another Seattle source contributed samples from volunteer blood donors who had recovered from COVID-19. Whole blood was collected in K2EDTA tubes by collaborating institutions according to the institutions' own protocols. Collaborator samples were shipped for TCRbeta analysis as frozen whole blood, isolated PBMCs, or DNA extracted from either sample type. The immunoSEQ Assay, a bias-controlled multiplex PCR, was used to amplify TCRbeta CDR3 regions from genomic DNA. On the study's bioinformatics: Nucleated cell counts per sample were estimated from amplification of reference gene primers within the assay. To quantify the absolute abundance of each unique TCRbeta CDR3 rearrangement, sequence reads were collapsed and filtered. For each sample, productive Simpson clonality was calculated as the square root of Simpson's diversity index over productive rearrangements. Here the immuneACCESS table is served through TCRdb, limited to in-frame sequences with V and J called. Missing clones are a known gap in these copies; in checked studies unresolved V genes cover under half, and the rest lacks a known reason. The V and J calls and clone size come from that table; D and trimming were worked out from the DNA. Within this sample are about 300,000 clones, with around 88% of them counted one time only. The ten largest make up more than 6.5% of the sample.

Sequencing was carried out using peripheral blood. This sequence was found in a woman aged 25 to 39 who had recovered from COVID-19. The sequence links TRBV5-1 to TRBJ1-2; no D gene can be assigned with confidence. The CDR3: CASSYGDPFGYTF. The base sequence is TGCGCCAGCAGCTACGGGGATCCTTTTGGCTACACCTTC. Supplemented by the reference TRBV5-1 and TRBJ1-2 proteins around the CDR3, the complete variable domain is KAGVTQTPRYLIKTRGQQVTLSCSPISGHRSVSWYQQTPGQGLQFLFEYFSETQRNKGNFPGRFSGRQFSNSRSEMNVSTLELGDSALYLCASSYGDPFGYTFGSGTRLTVV.